This T cell receptor (beta chain) comes out of a study of beta chain features in type 1 diabetes. Study outcomes and limitations: All four CD4+ subsets from Type 1 diabetes patients carried moderately but significantly shorter TCRB CDR3s.

As every portion of the isolated RNA was reverse transcribed, the sequencing read expressed TCRB transcripts. The assay was immunoSEQ multiplex PCR, and TCRdb's table has in-frame clones only and misses some. The sample carries about 370,000 clones, 9.6% recorded once. CDR1 and CDR2 from the germline V gene are WSHSY and SAAADI. V lost 6 bases, J lost 2 bases, and 15 bases lay in between. The CDR3 is made up of 15 amino acids. Regarding this clone: Its antigen is as yet unknown.

What was sequenced was central memory CD4+ T cells from blood. This clonotype originated in a man in his thirties or forties with type 1 diabetes. This chain links TRBV10-2 with TRBJ2-3; D is unclear. CDR3 protein: CASRGWRLPTDTQYF. CDR3 nucleotides: TGCGCCAGCAGGGGGTGGAGACTCCCCACAGATACGCAGTATTTT.